What follows are 20 T cell receptor beta chains derived from one specimen sequenced in a study of patients and donors after allogeneic stem cell transplantation. TCRdb re-called the RT-PCR reads with MiXCR, one entry per CDR3 protein. Among roughly 960,000 distinct CDR3 sequences listed, over 15% were seen once. The sequenced sample was blood, either unsorted or a sorted T cell fraction (not recorded which). The receptors shown here come from a human donor who was either an allogeneic HSCT recipient or a stem cell or donor lymphocyte infusion donor (not recorded which). It is not recorded whose cells these are; they may come from a transplant donor.

This rearrangement joins TRBV7-8 to TRBJ1-4; 9 bases align to TRBD1. Losses at the gene ends were 1 base for V and 0 bases for J; bases not matched to a gene: 3. The V gene's germline CDR1 is SGHVS and CDR2 FQNEAQ. The CDR3 is made up of 17 amino acids. This chain's CDR3 is CASSLETGGTTNEKLFF. Written as DNA, the CDR3 is TGTGCCAGCAGCTTAGAAACAGGGGGCACAACTAATGAAAAACTGTTTTTT.

V usage is TRBV7-2 and J usage is TRBJ2-7; D gene ambiguous. This CDR3 has 14 amino acids. Looked up from germline, CDR1 is SGHTA and CDR2 is FQGNSA. V was cut by 5 bases and J by 5 bases, with 16 bases left in between. The CDR3 nucleotides are TGTGCCAGCAGCCCCATGAGGAGCCCCCACGAGCAGTACTTC. Protein sequence: CASSPMRSPHEQYF.

In its sample, this clonotype was seen a few times. The chain has TRBV9 and TRBJ2-7, with D possibly being TRBD1 (5 bases). The CDR3 covers 16 residues. The germline V gene encodes CDR1 SGDLS and CDR2 YYNGEE. Trimming removed 0 bases from V and 3 bases from J, with 16 bases in between. CDR3 region: CASSVGGQLSRYEQYF. CDR3 coding DNA: TGTGCCAGCAGCGTAGGAGGACAACTCTCCCGCTACGAGCAGTACTTC.

A single count supports this clonotype. The chain joins TRBV3-1 to TRBJ2-2; either TRBD1 or TRBD2 may fit D (5 bases each). Germline CDR1 LGHDT, CDR2 YNNKEL (reference sequence). V lost 2 bases, J lost 1 base, and 14 bases lay in between. The CDR3 is made up of 17 amino acids. DNA of the CDR3: TGTGCCAGCAGCCAAATCAAAGGGACGCGGAACACCGGGGAGCTGTTTTTT. Protein product: CASSQIKGTRNTGELFF.

This clonotype turned up a few times. The J gene is TRBJ1-4, the V gene TRBV4-3; D may be TRBD1 (5 bases). The CDR3 length is 13 residues. V lost 2 bases and J lost 11, with 12 bases in between. The germline V gene encodes CDR1 LGHNA and CDR2 YSLEER. In DNA, the CDR3 is TGCGCCAGCAGCCAAAATGGGGGTGGGAAACTGTTTTTT. It specifies CASSQNGGGKLFF.

V is TRBV15 and J is TRBJ1-2; perhaps TRBD1 as D (5 bases). This CDR3 contains 14 residues. Germline V gene sequence: CDR1 LNHNV, CDR2 YYDKDF (reference sequence). Trimming removed 7 bases at V and 8 bases at J, with 20 bases between. This chain's CDR3 is CATTPLGAQGGYTF. In nucleotides, the CDR3 is TGTGCCACCACCCCCCTCGGGGCGCAAGGGGGCTACACCTTC.

The sample holds a few counts of this clonotype. This chain connects TRBV30 to TRBJ2-3; 13 nucleotides line up with TRBD2. Germline-derived CDR1 and CDR2 are GTSNPN and SVGIG (reference sequence). The V gene end was trimmed by 1 base and the J gene end by 8 bases; junction bases not matched to a gene: 12. The CDR3 runs to 17 residues. CDR3 protein: CAWSAPGLAGYGTTQYF. In DNA form, the CDR3 reads TGTGCCTGGAGTGCACCGGGACTAGCGGGGTACGGGACTACGCAGTATTTT.

This clonotype was seen ten or more times. The V gene is TRBV5-1, the J gene TRBJ2-7; 9 bases are a match to TRBD2. This CDR3 contains 15 residues. Germline values: CDR1 SGHRS, CDR2 YFSETQ. J was trimmed by 1 base and V by 7 bases; bases with no gene match: 9. DNA of the CDR3: TGCGCCAGCGCACCCAATAGCGGGGGATCCTACGAGCAGTACTTC. Protein product: CASAPNSGGSYEQYF.

The chain combines TRBV6-5 with TRBJ2-7; 13 bases map to TRBD2. V gave up 2 bases and J gave up 3 bases; unmatched junction bases: 4. The germline gives CDR1 MNHEY, CDR2 SVGAGI. The length of the CDR3 is 16 residues. The CDR3 region is CASSYPGLAGVYEQYF. In DNA form, the CDR3 reads TGTGCCAGCAGTTACCCTGGACTAGCGGGGGTCTACGAGCAGTACTTC.

This rearrangement joins TRBV10-3 to TRBJ2-3, with 9 bases fitting TRBD2. With V trimmed by 7 bases and J by 1 base, 0 bases remained unmatched. The CDR3 is 13 residues long. Germline CDR1 reads ENHRY; CDR2 reads SYGVKD. The CDR3 DNA reads as TGTGCCATCACTAGCGGGGGCACAGATACGCAGTATTTT. Its translation: CAITSGGTDTQYF.

The gene calls are TRBV5-6 and TRBJ2-5, with a possible D match to TRBD1 (7 bases). The V and J ends lost 5 bases and 5 bases respectively, with 16 bases between them. This CDR3 region has 14 residues. Germline V gene sequence: CDR1 SGHDT, CDR2 YYEEEE. DNA of the CDR3: TGTGCCAGCAGGGACCGACAGGGAGGTGAGACCCAGTACTTC. It codes for CASRDRQGGETQYF.

This clonotype has a handful of counts. This chain's CDR3 is CSARERETSYEQYF. In nucleotides, the CDR3 is TGCAGTGCCAGGGAGCGGGAAACCTCCTACGAGCAGTACTTC. The chain employs TRBV20-1 and TRBJ2-7, with 7 bases identical to TRBD2. Germline-derived CDR1 and CDR2 are DFQATT and SNEGSKA (reference sequence). The CDR3 spans 14 residues. V shed 6 bases and J 0 bases; nucleotides not matched to a gene: 8.

The rearrangement joins TRBV5-1 to TRBJ2-2; D is tentatively TRBD1 or TRBD2 (5 bases each). The CDR3 has 16 residues. V dropped 5 bases and J dropped 1 base, with 15 bases sitting between them. CDR1 and CDR2 (germline): SGHRS, YFSETQ. The chain's CDR3 is CASRVMGTGNTGELFF. Here the CDR3 DNA reads TGCGCCAGCAGGGTAATGGGGACCGGGAACACCGGGGAGCTGTTTTTT.

This clonotype was recorded a few times. The genes are TRBV9 and TRBJ2-1; 7 bases are a match to TRBD2. The V gene end was trimmed by 3 bases and the J gene end by 0 bases; junction bases not matched to a gene: 6. The CDR3 length is 16 residues. Germline V lookup: CDR1 SGDLS, CDR2 YYNGEE. The CDR3 protein is CASSEAGVSSYNEQFF. CDR3 DNA sequence: TGTGCCAGCAGCGAGGCGGGAGTTAGCTCCTACAATGAGCAGTTCTTC.

V is TRBV20-1 and J is TRBJ1-5; a weak D match, TRBD1 (5 bases). With 3 bases removed from V and 0 bases from J, the gap between germline ends came to 12 bases. CDR3 length equals 15 residues. Germline CDR1 reads DFQATT; CDR2 reads SNEGSKA (reference sequence). The CDR3 coding sequence is TGCAGTGCTAGGCGGGGGGGTAATAGCAATCAGCCCCAGCATTTT. It specifies CSARRGGNSNQPQHF.

The gene calls are TRBV12-3 or TRBV12-4 and TRBJ1-6; D is undetermined. Deletions cut 5 bases from V and 7 bases from J, with 9 bases between. The CDR3 runs to 13 residues. CDR3: CASSPRPNSPLHF. DNA of the CDR3: TGTGCCAGCAGTCCCCGCCCGAATTCACCCCTCCACTTT.

This clonotype was counted ten times or more. V is TRBV12-3 or TRBV12-4 and J is TRBJ1-5, with TRBD1 matching over 8 bases. V was clipped by 6 bases and J by 11 bases; unmatched bases: 12. The CDR3 has 14 residues. The DNA for the CDR3 is TGTGCCAGCAGCCGGACAGGGAGGGACCAGGCCCAGCATTTT. Translated: CASSRTGRDQAQHF.

The sample holds a few counts of this clonotype. In DNA, the CDR3 is TGCAGTGCTAGAGATCAAACAGGGGGCGACTATGGCTACACCTTC. It codes for CSARDQTGGDYGYTF. V is TRBV20-1 and J is TRBJ1-2, with 9 nucleotides matching TRBD1. The CDR3 length is 15 residues. Germline V gives CDR1 DFQATT, CDR2 SNEGSKA (reference sequence). V shed 0 bases, J shed 3 bases, and the junction held 5 bases outside the gene matches.

This chain uses TRBV5-1 with TRBJ2-3, with 7 bases that match TRBD2. The V gene's germline CDR1 is SGHRS and CDR2 YFSETQ. J was trimmed by 2 bases and V by 2 bases; bases with no gene match: 14. This CDR3 is built from 18 residues. The CDR3 DNA follows: TGCGCCAGCAGCTTAGGGGTAGGGCTAGCGGAATTCACAGATACGCAGTATTTT. Translation: CASSLGVGLAEFTDTQYF. The whole variable domain, remainder taken from reference TRBV5-1 and TRBJ2-3, is KAGVTQTPRYLIKTRGQQVTLSCSPISGHRSVSWYQQTPGQGLQFLFEYFSETQRNKGNFPGRFSGRQFSNSRSEMNVSTLELGDSALYLCASSLGVGLAEFTDTQYFGPGTRLTVL.

CDR3 in DNA: TGTGCCAGCAACTCCCGGGACTCCGCGGATGAGCAGTTCTTC. Its translation is CASNSRDSADEQFF. The V gene is TRBV6-1, the J gene TRBJ2-1; tentatively, D is TRBD2 (6 bases). Germline V gene sequence: CDR1 MNHNS, CDR2 SASEGT. CDR3 length: 14 residues. The germline V and J ends were trimmed by 7 bases and 8 bases, with 18 bases remaining between them.